This record looks at one TCR beta chain sequence and its context. The sample originates from a study of cytotoxic CD8 clonotypes in ibrutinib-treated CLL. Background on the study: Of a cohort that held around 11 relapsed/refractory and around 14 treatment-naive patients, 17 were IGHV unmutated.

Sequenced by immunoSEQ multiplex PCR; TCRdb stores in-frame clones only, minus some. Of some 350,000 clones listed, under 70% are singletons. Looked up from germline, CDR1 is MDHEN and CDR2 is SYDVKM. With 4 bases clipped from V and 4 bases from J, the junction kept 7 bases outside the gene matches. This CDR3 is 15 amino acids long. The source was PBMCs, collected after 36 months of ibrutinib treatment. J is TRBJ2-7 and V is TRBV28; 10 positions match TRBD1. The origin of this receptor is a human donor with chronic lymphocytic leukemia. The CDR3 sequence: CASSSGDRGQYEQYF. The CDR3 DNA reads TGTGCCAGCAGTTCTGGGGACAGGGGACAATACGAGCAGTACTTC.